The 20 T cell receptor beta chains in this list originate from one sample, sequenced in a study of blood T cell repertoires in COVID-19. Repertoires were generated with immunoSEQ multiplex PCR, while TCRdb's copy carries only in-frame clones and drops some. Of fewer than 200,000 clones in the sample, more than 80% were seen once. Sample: peripheral blood. The receptors here all came from a woman aged 80 or over with COVID-19, enrolled during active disease.

The chain employs TRBV19 and TRBJ1-5; no clear D. This CDR3 is built from 14 residues. The V end lost 10 bases, the J end lost 0 bases, and 13 bases lay between the germline ends. Germline CDR1 reads LNHDA; CDR2 reads SQIVND (reference sequence). The DNA of the CDR3 is TGTGCCACCAAAAGGAGTTATAGCAATCAGCCCCAGCATTTT. Protein: CATKRSYSNQPQHF. Looking up the rest from reference TRBV19 and TRBJ1-5 gives the full variable domain: DGGITQSPKYLFRKEGQNVTLSCEQNLNHDAMYWYRQDPGQGLRLIYYSQIVNDFQKGDIAEGYSVSREKKESFPLTVTSAQKNPTAFYLCATKRSYSNQPQHFGDGTRLSIL.

This clone was seen a single time. The rearrangement links TRBV2 to TRBJ1-5; possible D gene TRBD1, 5 bases. This CDR3 comprises 14 residues. Germline CDR1 reads SNHLY; CDR2 reads FYNNEI. Trimming stripped 1 base from V and 6 bases from J, with 10 bases between. CDR3 in DNA: TGTGCCAGCAGTGAAGAATCGGGGGGTCAGCCCCAGCATTTT. It yields the protein CASSEESGGQPQHF.

The rearrangement links TRBV10-3 to TRBJ2-1; TRBD2 matches 10 bases. Per germline, CDR1 ENHRY and CDR2 SYGVKD. Trimming removed 3 bases from V and 8 bases from J; junction bases left unmatched: 7. CDR3 length: 15 residues. The CDR3 DNA reads as TGTGCCATCAGTGAAAGCGGGAGGGCTCTGGATGAGCAGTTCTTC. This gives the protein CAISESGRALDEQFF.

This clone was recorded at least ten times. The rearrangement joins TRBV29-1 to TRBJ1-1; 8 bases map to TRBD1. The junction had 15 bases not matched to a gene; V was cut back by 4 bases and J by 5 bases. The germline gives CDR1 SQVTM, CDR2 ANQGSEA. This CDR3 contains 16 residues. The CDR3 sequence is CSVATGGPHEGTEAFF. CDR3 coding DNA: TGCAGCGTTGCCACAGGGGGGCCTCACGAAGGGACTGAAGCTTTCTTT.

This clone showed up just once. This rearrangement joins TRBV6-1 to TRBJ1-4; D perhaps matches TRBD1 (5 bases). Trimming left V 3 bases short and J 8 bases short, with 13 bases between. The CDR3 covers 14 residues. Germline CDR1 MNHNS, CDR2 SASEGT. CDR3 amino acids: CASSDPGQREKLFF. The CDR3 nucleotides read TGTGCCAGCAGTGATCCAGGGCAGCGAGAAAAACTGTTTTTT.

This chain links TRBV21-1 with TRBJ2-3; the table names TRBD1, a call not compared with the DNA. TRBV21-1 is a pseudogene locus. CDR3 size: 16 residues. Written as DNA, the CDR3 is TGTGCCAGCAGCGCCCCCCGGGACAGGGGGCGAGATACGCAGTATTTT. It is translated as CASSAPRDRGRDTQYF.

The chain recombines TRBV19 with TRBJ1-6; 10 positions agree with TRBD1. From germline, CDR1 is LNHDA and CDR2 SQIVND (reference sequence). V dropped 8 bases and J dropped 6; count of bases not matched to a gene: 1. The CDR3 length is 13 residues. DNA for the CDR3: TGTGCCAGTCGGACAGGGGGTAATTCACCCCTCCACTTT. Translating it yields CASRTGGNSPLHF.

The chain carries TRBV6-5 and TRBJ1-4; 8 bases are a match to TRBD1. V shed 0 bases and J 6 bases; nucleotides not matched to a gene: 6. Germline V gene data show CDR1 as MNHEY and CDR2 as SVGAGI. This CDR3 contains 16 residues. The CDR3 nucleotides are TGTGCCAGCAGTTACTCCAGTGACAGGGGTGATGAAAAACTGTTTTTT. This gives the protein CASSYSSDRGDEKLFF.

The CDR3 DNA reads as TGCGCCAGCAGCTTGCTCGGACAGGGATATGGCTACACCTTC. It codes for CASSLLGQGYGYTF. V usage is TRBV5-1 and J usage is TRBJ1-2; 8 bases agree with TRBD1. CDR1 is SGHRS, CDR2 YFSETQ, per germline. This CDR3 region has 14 residues. Trimming removed 1 base from V and 5 bases from J; junction bases left unmatched: 4.

The chain couples TRBV4-1 to TRBJ1-4; 7 bases line up with TRBD1. V shed 1 base and J 6 bases; nucleotides not matched to a gene: 5. CDR3 size: 15 residues. The germline V gene has CDR1 MGHRA and CDR2 YSYEKL. CDR3 nucleotide sequence: TGCGCCAGCAGCCAAGGCTACGGGACAGATGAAAAACTGTTTTTT. Protein product: CASSQGYGTDEKLFF.

V gene TRBV5-1 combines with J gene TRBJ2-3; 14 bases agree with TRBD2. The germline V gene has CDR1 SGHRS and CDR2 YFSETQ. Trimming took 4 bases from V and 5 from J; bases not matched to a gene: 9. The CDR3 length is 17 residues. CDR3 DNA: TGCGCCAGCAGCGCTGGGACTAGCGGGAGCGTAGGAGATACGCAGTATTTT. Translation gives CASSAGTSGSVGDTQYF.

The chain couples TRBV5-6 to TRBJ1-2, with 10 positions matching TRBD1. The CDR3 is 16 residues long. V shed 4 bases, J shed 4 bases, and the junction held 10 bases outside the gene matches. Germline assignment: CDR1 SGHDT and CDR2 YYEEEE. The CDR3 region is CASSDGQGGIGYGYTF. CDR3 DNA: TGTGCCAGCAGCGATGGACAGGGGGGTATCGGCTATGGCTACACCTTC.

V usage is TRBV2 and J usage is TRBJ2-1; TRBD1 agrees at 8 bases. Per germline, CDR1 SNHLY and CDR2 FYNNEI. CDR3 length: 15 amino acids. V shed 3 bases and J 0 bases; nucleotides not matched to a gene: 1. CDR3 protein: CASSEDRASYNEQFF. The CDR3 coding sequence is TGTGCCAGCAGTGAGGACAGGGCCTCCTACAATGAGCAGTTCTTC.

The chain couples TRBV5-6 to TRBJ2-1, with 12 positions matching TRBD2. CDR3 length equals 17 residues. J was trimmed by 1 base and V by 7 bases; bases with no gene match: 9. CDR1 and CDR2 from the germline V gene are SGHDT and YYEEEE. Here the CDR3 DNA reads TGTGCCAGCGGAGGACTAGCGGGAACAATGTCCTACAATGAGCAGTTCTTC. Its protein is CASGGLAGTMSYNEQFF.

The chain links TRBV2 to TRBJ1-4; D possibly corresponds to TRBD1 (5 bases). The germline gives CDR1 SNHLY, CDR2 FYNNEI. The CDR3 sequence is 14 residues long. Between the trimmed V and J ends, which lost 5 bases and 0 bases, there was a span of 7 bases. The CDR3 nucleotides read TGTGCCAGCAGTCAGGGCTCAACTAATGAAAAACTGTTTTTT. This gives the protein CASSQGSTNEKLFF.

The rearrangement joins TRBV18 to TRBJ2-7; D possibly corresponds to TRBD1 (5 bases). Germline V gene data show CDR1 as KGHSH and CDR2 as LQKENI. V lost 3 bases to trimming and J lost 2 bases, with 11 bases between them. The CDR3 has 14 residues. CDR3 DNA sequence: TGTGCCAGCTCACCTAGTCGCAGGGCCTACGAGCAGTACTTC. This codes for CASSPSRRAYEQYF.

As concerns this clone: A read error may produce the germline difference seen at one junction end. This chain connects TRBV7-9 to TRBJ1-1, with D maybe TRBD1 (5 bases). The CDR3 length is 10 residues. Germline V gene lookup returns CDR1 SEHNR and CDR2 FQNEAQ (reference sequence). The CDR3, as DNA: TGTGCCAGCGAGGACACCGAAGCTTTCTTT. Encoded protein: CASEDTEAFF.

This clone was observed a few times. The chain links TRBV9 to TRBJ2-7; the D gene is possibly TRBD2 (6 bases). The CDR3 spans 15 residues. From germline, CDR1 is SGDLS and CDR2 YYNGEE. V lost 3 bases and J 6 bases, leaving 19 bases between the germline ends. The CDR3 nucleotides are TGTGCCAGCAGCGGCCGAACCGGGACTCTAGGCGAGCAGTACTTC. It yields the protein CASSGRTGTLGEQYF.

The genes are TRBV4-2 and TRBJ2-6, with D perhaps TRBD1 (6 bases). The germline CDR1 and CDR2 sequences are LGHNA and YNFKEQ. The CDR3 covers 17 residues. V was shortened by 3 bases and J by 4 bases, with 16 bases between the two germline ends. The chain's CDR3 is CASSQGASRGGANVLTF. CDR3 in DNA: TGTGCCAGCAGCCAGGGGGCCTCCCGAGGGGGGGCCAACGTCCTGACTTTC.

The rearrangement joins TRBV4-1 to TRBJ1-2; D remains unclear. Germline-derived CDR1 and CDR2 are MGHRA and YSYEKL. The CDR3 runs 13 residues. Trimming cost V 1 base and J 2 bases, with 5 bases left between them. The CDR3 DNA sequence: TGCGCCAGCAGCCAAGTCCTAAACTATGGCTACACCTTC. Translating gives CASSQVLNYGYTF.